This T cell receptor beta chain was sequenced in a study of blood T cell repertoires in COVID-19. About the study: Spain, Italy and the United States supplied samples that represented acute and convalescent COVID-19. T cells, B-cell-depleted T cells, or PBMCs provided the cDNA or gDNA that served as material.

V lost 3 bases to trimming and J lost 2 bases, with 13 bases between them. CDR3 length equals 15 residues. Germline CDR1 and CDR2: SGHTS and YDEGEE. Authors' analysis steps: Reference gene primer amplification gave estimated nucleated cell counts. The repertoire was sequenced with immunoSEQ multiplex PCR; TCRdb's copy has only in-frame clones and lacks some. That table is the source of V, J and clone size, and D and trimming were worked out from the DNA. The top ten hold 0.5% to 0.6% of the sample, which has about 150,000 clones, 91% seen once. Sequencing used peripheral blood. J is TRBJ2-3 and V is TRBV5-8; maybe TRBD2 (5 bases). The clonotype originates from a middle-aged man with acute or convalescent COVID-19. The CDR3 loop is CASSSRGSATDTQYF. CDR3 coding DNA: TGTGCCAGCAGCTCAAGAGGGAGCGCCACAGATACGCAGTATTTT.